These T cell receptor beta chains were read from a single sample in a study of CD8+ T cells in alopecia areata. TCRdb's copy holds only in-frame clones and misses some; the assay was immunoSEQ multiplex PCR. The data show around 19,000 clones, with roughly two thirds seen just once and roughly 4.5% held by the top ten. Sequencing was performed on CD4+ Tregs sorted from blood. The origin of the receptors is a human donor with alopecia areata. Each CDR3 is given with its conserved first and last residue. The D gene is left open where the match is weak. For some rows the clone size is stated as once, few or many, or as a class when expanded; others skip it.

cdr3_nt: TGTGCCATCAGCGTATCGACAGGGTCTGGGGCCAACGTCCTGACTTTC
cdr3_aa: CAISVSTGSGANVLTF
d_call: TRBD1
v_call: TRBV10-3
j_call: TRBJ2-6
clone_size: NA

cdr3_nt: TGCGCCAGCAGTGACTCCGGGACTAGGGGTGAGACCCAGTACTTC
cdr3_aa: CASSDSGTRGETQYF
d_call: TRBD2
v_call: TRBV10-2
j_call: TRBJ2-5
clone_size: few

cdr3_nt: TGCGCCAGCAGCTTGGGCGAGGTCAGCAGCACAGATACGCAGTATTTT
cdr3_aa: CASSLGEVSSTDTQYF
d_call: NA
v_call: TRBV5-1
j_call: TRBJ2-3
clone_size: NA

cdr3_nt: TGTGCCATCAGGTCGGGGGGGCTGGAGACCCAGTACTTC
cdr3_aa: CAIRSGGLETQYF
d_call: TRBD2
v_call: TRBV10-3
j_call: TRBJ2-5
clone_size: once

cdr3_nt: TGCAGTGCTAGTCTACATCTTGAGTACTTC
cdr3_aa: CSASLHLEYF
d_call: NA
v_call: TRBV20-1
j_call: TRBJ2-5
clone_size: NA

cdr3_nt: TGTGCCAGCAGCCCGGGACTAGCGGGGGGAACCGGAGATACGCAGTATTTT
cdr3_aa: CASSPGLAGGTGDTQYF
d_call: TRBD2
v_call: TRBV11-3
j_call: TRBJ2-3
clone_size: NA

cdr3_nt: TGTGCCTGGAGTGAGAATTCACCCCTCCACTTT
cdr3_aa: CAWSENSPLHF
d_call: NA
v_call: TRBV30
j_call: TRBJ1-6
clone_size: NA

cdr3_nt: TGTGCCAGCGGGTTGGGACACCTGAACACTGAAGCTTTCTTT
cdr3_aa: CASGLGHLNTEAFF
d_call: NA
v_call: TRBV28
j_call: TRBJ1-1
clone_size: NA

cdr3_nt: TGCAGCGTTGTAGGACAAGAGACCCAGTACTTC
cdr3_aa: CSVVGQETQYF
d_call: NA
v_call: TRBV29-1
j_call: TRBJ2-5
clone_size: NA

cdr3_nt: TGTGCCAGCAGCCCTCGATGGGGCTATGGCTACACCTTC
cdr3_aa: CASSPRWGYGYTF
d_call: NA
v_call: TRBV11-3
j_call: TRBJ1-2
clone_size: once

cdr3_nt: TGCGCCAGCAGCTTGGCCTTGGCAATCGGACGAGCCTCCTACGAGCAGTACTTC
cdr3_aa: CASSLALAIGRASYEQYF
d_call: NA
v_call: TRBV5-1
j_call: TRBJ2-7
clone_size: NA

cdr3_nt: TGTGCCAGTAAGAGGACAGGGGCAAATCAGCCCCAGCATTTT
cdr3_aa: CASKRTGANQPQHF
d_call: TRBD1
v_call: TRBV19
j_call: TRBJ1-5
clone_size: NA

cdr3_nt: TGTGCCAGCTCACCGGAGGCCCGGGGACCACTTTGGCAGTACTTC
cdr3_aa: CASSPEARGPLWQYF
d_call: NA
v_call: TRBV18
j_call: TRBJ2-7
clone_size: NA

cdr3_nt: TGTGCCAGCAGTGATTGGCCATCCCAGCGGGGCTACACCTTC
cdr3_aa: CASSDWPSQRGYTF
d_call: NA
v_call: TRBV2
j_call: TRBJ1-2
clone_size: NA

cdr3_nt: TGTGCCAGCAGCTTAGAAGTGGGCAGGGAAGCTTTCTTT
cdr3_aa: CASSLEVGREAFF
d_call: NA
v_call: TRBV7-3
j_call: TRBJ1-1
clone_size: NA

cdr3_nt: TGTGCCAGCAGCTCCGGGACTGGCAGAGAGCAGTACTTC
cdr3_aa: CASSSGTGREQYF
d_call: NA
v_call: TRBV7-2
j_call: TRBJ2-7
clone_size: few

cdr3_nt: TGTGCCAGCACCCCACACGCCGGGGGACACTACGAGCAGTACTTC
cdr3_aa: CASTPHAGGHYEQYF
d_call: NA
v_call: TRBV7-9
j_call: TRBJ2-7
clone_size: few

cdr3_nt: TGTGCCAGCAGCTATAGTGGAGGGATCAGCTATGGCTACACCTTC
cdr3_aa: CASSYSGGISYGYTF
d_call: NA
v_call: TRBV9
j_call: TRBJ1-2
clone_size: NA

cdr3_nt: TGTGCCAGCAAGAGAGGTGGGCGGAACACTGAAGCTTTCTTT
cdr3_aa: CASKRGGRNTEAFF
d_call: NA
v_call: TRBV6-5
j_call: TRBJ1-1
clone_size: NA

cdr3_nt: TGTGCCACCAGCTTACCGGGACAGCCTATCTCTGGAAACACCATATATTTT
cdr3_aa: CATSLPGQPISGNTIYF
d_call: TRBD1
v_call: TRBV15
j_call: TRBJ1-3
clone_size: NA

cdr3_nt: TGCGCCACTTCGGGACAGGGTAATTCACCCCTCCACTTT
cdr3_aa: CATSGQGNSPLHF
d_call: TRBD1
v_call: TRBV10-2
j_call: TRBJ1-6
clone_size: NA

cdr3_nt: TGTGCCAGCAGCCGAACCAGGACAGGGTACCGCGAGCAGTACTTC
cdr3_aa: CASSRTRTGYREQYF
d_call: TRBD1
v_call: TRBV7-8
j_call: TRBJ2-7
clone_size: NA

cdr3_nt: TGCAGCGTTGATATGCGTGGAGGGAGGAAAACTGAAGCTTTCTTT
cdr3_aa: CSVDMRGGRKTEAFF
d_call: NA
v_call: TRBV29-1
j_call: TRBJ1-1
clone_size: few

cdr3_nt: TGTGCCAGCAGATCGTCAGGGACAATCGAGCAGTACTTC
cdr3_aa: CASRSSGTIEQYF
d_call: NA
v_call: TRBV28
j_call: TRBJ2-7
clone_size: NA

cdr3_nt: TGCGCCAGCAGCCCCTCCTACGAGCAGTACTTC
cdr3_aa: CASSPSYEQYF
d_call: NA
v_call: TRBV5-1
j_call: TRBJ2-7
clone_size: once

cdr3_nt: TGCGCCAGCAGCCTAAACTCCGGGGCCACAGTTGAGCAGTTCTTC
cdr3_aa: CASSLNSGATVEQFF
d_call: NA
v_call: TRBV4-1
j_call: TRBJ2-1
clone_size: NA

cdr3_nt: TGCGCCAGCAGCTTGTCCCCGGGAGAGACAGATACGCAGTATTTT
cdr3_aa: CASSLSPGETDTQYF
d_call: NA
v_call: TRBV5-1
j_call: TRBJ2-3
clone_size: NA

cdr3_nt: TGCGCCAGCAGCTTGGATGGGGGGGCCCAAGAGCAGTACTTC
cdr3_aa: CASSLDGGAQEQYF
d_call: NA
v_call: TRBV5-1
j_call: TRBJ2-7
clone_size: NA

cdr3_nt: TGTGCCAGCAGTTTCAGGGAGAACACTGAAGCTTTCTTT
cdr3_aa: CASSFRENTEAFF
d_call: NA
v_call: TRBV27
j_call: TRBJ1-1
clone_size: NA

cdr3_nt: TGTGCCAGCAGTTTCTGGGTTTATGACACTGAAGCTTTCTTT
cdr3_aa: CASSFWVYDTEAFF
d_call: NA
v_call: TRBV27
j_call: TRBJ1-1
clone_size: NA

cdr3_nt: TGTGCCAGCAGTTACCGCCAATCAGATACGCAGTATTTT
cdr3_aa: CASSYRQSDTQYF
d_call: NA
v_call: TRBV6-5
j_call: TRBJ2-3
clone_size: NA

cdr3_nt: TGTGCCAGCAGGGGGACTATCCTTTACGAGCAGTACTTC
cdr3_aa: CASRGTILYEQYF
d_call: TRBD2
v_call: TRBV28
j_call: TRBJ2-7
clone_size: NA

cdr3_nt: TGCGCCAGCAGCTCGGGACTAGCGGGCCGCCGGGAGCAGTTCTTC
cdr3_aa: CASSSGLAGRREQFF
d_call: TRBD2
v_call: TRBV5-1
j_call: TRBJ2-1
clone_size: NA

cdr3_nt: TGCAGCGTCGGAGGACAGTACGAGCAGTACTTC
cdr3_aa: CSVGGQYEQYF
d_call: NA
v_call: TRBV29-1
j_call: TRBJ2-7
clone_size: NA

cdr3_nt: TGTGCCAGCAGGGACCAGACAAGGAACACTGAAGCTTTCTTT
cdr3_aa: CASRDQTRNTEAFF
d_call: NA
v_call: TRBV6-1
j_call: TRBJ1-1
clone_size: NA

cdr3_nt: TGTGCCAGCAGCGAAGCGAGGCAGAGCACTGAAGCTTTCTTT
cdr3_aa: CASSEARQSTEAFF
d_call: NA
v_call: TRBV7-9
j_call: TRBJ1-1
clone_size: NA

cdr3_nt: TGTGCCAGCAGTTTTGCGGCGACGGCCAAAAACATTCAGTACTTC
cdr3_aa: CASSFAATAKNIQYF
d_call: NA
v_call: TRBV27
j_call: TRBJ2-4
clone_size: NA

cdr3_nt: TGTGCCAGCTCACCTGGGCATTTAAACGAGCAGTACTTC
cdr3_aa: CASSPGHLNEQYF
d_call: NA
v_call: TRBV18
j_call: TRBJ2-7
clone_size: NA

cdr3_nt: TGTGCCAGCAGCAGCACCTACGAGCAGTACTTC
cdr3_aa: CASSSTYEQYF
d_call: NA
v_call: TRBV7-2
j_call: TRBJ2-7
clone_size: NA

cdr3_nt: TGTGCCAGCAGCTTAGCGGGGGCCCAGCATTTT
cdr3_aa: CASSLAGAQHF
d_call: NA
v_call: TRBV7-9
j_call: TRBJ1-5
clone_size: NA

cdr3_nt: TGCGCCAGCAGCCCCACGCTGGGACTAGCTCAGGAGCAGTTCTTC
cdr3_aa: CASSPTLGLAQEQFF
d_call: TRBD2
v_call: TRBV4-3
j_call: TRBJ2-1
clone_size: NA

cdr3_nt: TGTGCCAGCAGCGCGTCAGGGCAGGGGGGATACAATGAGCAGTTCTTC
cdr3_aa: CASSASGQGGYNEQFF
d_call: NA
v_call: TRBV2
j_call: TRBJ2-1
clone_size: few

cdr3_nt: TGCGCCAGCAGCTTGTCGGCTAGCACAGATACGCAGTATTTT
cdr3_aa: CASSLSASTDTQYF
d_call: NA
v_call: TRBV5-1
j_call: TRBJ2-3
clone_size: NA

cdr3_nt: TGTGCCAGCAGCCTGCTCCTAGCGGGAGATCATACGCAGTATTTT
cdr3_aa: CASSLLLAGDHTQYF
d_call: TRBD2
v_call: TRBV11-2
j_call: TRBJ2-3
clone_size: medium-sized

cdr3_nt: TGCAGTGCCACCCTCCTTGAAGCTTTCTTT
cdr3_aa: CSATLLEAFF
d_call: NA
v_call: TRBV20-1
j_call: TRBJ1-1
clone_size: few

cdr3_nt: TGTGCCAGTAGTATAGCCGGGACAGGGGACGAGCAGTACTTC
cdr3_aa: CASSIAGTGDEQYF
d_call: TRBD1
v_call: TRBV19
j_call: TRBJ2-7
clone_size: NA

cdr3_nt: TGTGCCAGTAGTATCCACACTGGGCAGCTGAACACCGGGGAGCTGTTTTTT
cdr3_aa: CASSIHTGQLNTGELFF
d_call: NA
v_call: TRBV19
j_call: TRBJ2-2
clone_size: NA

cdr3_nt: TGCGGCGTCCTCTTCCTAGCGGGAGGCGAGCGGTACTTC
cdr3_aa: CGVLFLAGGERYF
d_call: TRBD2
v_call: TRBV29-1
j_call: TRBJ2-7
clone_size: once

cdr3_nt: TGTGCCAGCAGCTTAGCCTGGACTAGCGGACAAGATACGCAGTATTTT
cdr3_aa: CASSLAWTSGQDTQYF
d_call: TRBD2
v_call: TRBV7-2
j_call: TRBJ2-3
clone_size: NA

cdr3_nt: TGTGCCAGTAGACACTCCGGGACTAGCGGGCGCAATGAGCAGTTCTTC
cdr3_aa: CASRHSGTSGRNEQFF
d_call: TRBD2
v_call: TRBV19
j_call: TRBJ2-1
clone_size: NA

cdr3_nt: TGTGCCAGTAGGCTAGCGGGGGACACAGATACGCAGTATTTT
cdr3_aa: CASRLAGDTDTQYF
d_call: TRBD2
v_call: TRBV19
j_call: TRBJ2-3
clone_size: NA

cdr3_nt: TGTGCCAGCAGCGTAGGGGCTACCCAATACAATGAGCAGTTCTTC
cdr3_aa: CASSVGATQYNEQFF
d_call: NA
v_call: TRBV9
j_call: TRBJ2-1
clone_size: NA

cdr3_nt: TGTGCCAGCAGTTCCCTAGCGGGAGGGGCAGATACGCAGTATTTT
cdr3_aa: CASSSLAGGADTQYF
d_call: TRBD2
v_call: TRBV28
j_call: TRBJ2-3
clone_size: medium-sized

cdr3_nt: TGTGCCAGCAGCTTATCGTGGCGGAACACCGGGGAGCTGTTTTTT
cdr3_aa: CASSLSWRNTGELFF
d_call: NA
v_call: TRBV7-2
j_call: TRBJ2-2
clone_size: NA